These T cell receptor beta chains were read from a single sample in a study of shared clonotypes between healthy human individuals. This table comes from immunoSEQ multiplex PCR, and its TCRdb copy is limited to in-frame clones, with some not included. Among about 820,000 clones listed, around 93% were seen once. The specimen was naive CD8+ T cells sorted from blood. These receptors came from a man aged 30 to 39 in good health. Both conserved end residues are part of each CDR3. Fields, in order: clone size, CDR3 length, V gene, D gene, J gene, CDR3 DNA, CDR3 protein. D genes are given only for firm matches. Clone size is not always given. Where it is, it says once, few, many or a class for expanded clones.

>.|13|TRBV29-1|.|TRBJ2-7
TGCAGCGTAGCCGGGATGGCGACCGACGAGCAGTACTTC
CSVAGMATDEQYF
>.|13|TRBV7-2|.|TRBJ2-3
TGTGCCAGCAGCATCGGGACTCCAGATACGCAGTATTTT
CASSIGTPDTQYF
>.|12|TRBV29-1|.|TRBJ2-7
TGCAGCGTTGTGAGTCAGGCCCACGAGCAGTACTTC
CSVVSQAHEQYF
>.|13|TRBV7-9|.|TRBJ1-4
TGTGCCAGCAGCGAGACGGTTAATGAAAAACTGTTTTTT
CASSETVNEKLFF
>.|13|TRBV7-9|.|TRBJ2-5
TGTGCCAGCAGCTCCGGGACCCAAGAGACCCAGTACTTC
CASSSGTQETQYF
>.|12|TRBV9|.|TRBJ2-1
TGTGCCAGCAGCGTAGACTTGGGTGAGCAGTTCTTC
CASSVDLGEQFF
>.|14|TRBV6-5|.|TRBJ1-2
TGTGCCAGCAGCTACCTGGGAGGGGGTGGAGGCTACACCTTC
CASSYLGGGGGYTF
>.|15|TRBV11-3|.|TRBJ2-2
TGTGCCAGCAGCTCCTTAAATGAGGACACCGGGGAGCTGTTTTTT
CASSSLNEDTGELFF
>.|12|TRBV7-6|.|TRBJ2-3
TGTGCCAGCAGCTTAGTTCAAGATACGCAGTATTTT
CASSLVQDTQYF
>.|13|TRBV7-2|.|TRBJ2-7
TGTGCCAGCAGCTTAAATAGAGGGCACGAGCAGTACTTC
CASSLNRGHEQYF
>.|15|TRBV7-9|.|TRBJ2-3
TGTGCCAGCAGCCCCAAGGGGGAGCCAACAGATACGCAGTATTTT
CASSPKGEPTDTQYF
>.|16|TRBV27|.|TRBJ2-7
TGTGCCAGCAGTCCCTCGGACGGGGGCGTGTCCTACGAGCAGTACTTC
CASSPSDGGVSYEQYF
>.|13|TRBV7-9|TRBD1|TRBJ2-7
TGTGCCAGCAGCCTGACAGGGGGGTACGAGCAGTACTTC
CASSLTGGYEQYF
>.|14|TRBV10-2|.|TRBJ2-4
TGCGCCAGCAGTGGAGGGGCTCGTTGGGACATTCAGTACTTC
CASSGGARWDIQYF
>.|16|TRBV27|.|TRBJ2-7
TGTGCCAGCAGCCGTACCGCGAGGACCAGGGCCCACGAGCAGTACTTC
CASSRTARTRAHEQYF
>once|12|TRBV29-1|.|TRBJ1-2
TGCAGCGTTGACGAAGGCCTATATGGCTACACCTTC
CSVDEGLYGYTF
>.|13|TRBV27|.|TRBJ1-3
TGTGCCAGCGCTGGGGGGTTGGGAAACACCATATATTTT
CASAGGLGNTIYF
>.|13|TRBV4-3|.|TRBJ2-1
TGCGCCAGCAGCCTCGCCGTCCAGTATGAGCAGTTCTTC
CASSLAVQYEQFF
>.|14|TRBV5-6|TRBD2|TRBJ2-1
TGTGCCAGCAGCTTGTGGCTAGCGGTCAATGAGCAGTTCTTC
CASSLWLAVNEQFF
>.|20|TRBV6-1|TRBD2|TRBJ2-1
TGTGCCAGCAGTGGCCTACGACCCCCCCCGCTGGTAGCGGGCTACAATGAGCAGTTCTTC
CASSGLRPPPLVAGYNEQFF
>.|16|TRBV7-2|TRBD1|TRBJ2-7
TGTGCCAGCAGCTTAGGGGGGACAGGGTATGGCTACGAGCAGTACTTC
CASSLGGTGYGYEQYF
>.|15|TRBV13|TRBD2|TRBJ2-7
TGTGCCAGCAGCTCCCGACAGAGCGGGGCCTACGAGCAGTACTTC
CASSSRQSGAYEQYF
>.|14|TRBV5-1|.|TRBJ1-1
TGCGCCAGCAGCTTGGCCGAGGGACCCACTGAAGCTTTCTTT
CASSLAEGPTEAFF
>.|14|TRBV9|.|TRBJ2-7
TGTGCCAGCAGCCCGAGATCGGAAGGTTACGAGCAGTACTTC
CASSPRSEGYEQYF
>.|14|TRBV6-1|.|TRBJ2-7
TGTGCCAGCAGTGAATATGATAGGGGTTACGAGCAGTACTTC
CASSEYDRGYEQYF
>.|12|TRBV29-1|.|TRBJ2-7
TGCAGCGTTCTGGAGTTTTCCTACGAGCAGTACTTC
CSVLEFSYEQYF
>.|14|TRBV6-6|.|TRBJ2-5
TGTGCCAGCCGGAAACAGGAGTACCAAGAGACCCAGTACTTC
CASRKQEYQETQYF
>few|14|TRBV30|TRBD1|TRBJ2-7
TGTGCCTGGAGTGTAGGGACAGGGGTCTACGAGCAGTACTTC
CAWSVGTGVYEQYF
>.|18|TRBV5-1|TRBD2|TRBJ2-1
TGCGCCAGCAGCGAAGGACTAGCGGGAGTAAGCTCCTACAATGAGCAGTTCTTC
CASSEGLAGVSSYNEQFF
>.|15|TRBV5-3|.|TRBJ2-7
TGTGCCGGCGAGAAGTCGGGGGAGCAGGCCTACGAGCAGTACTTC
CAGEKSGEQAYEQYF
>.|16|TRBV10-2|.|TRBJ2-1
TGCGCCAGCAGTGAGTCGACAAGCGGTCCCTACAATGAGCAGTTCTTC
CASSESTSGPYNEQFF
>.|17|TRBV7-8|.|TRBJ2-3
TGTGCCAGCAGCTTAGGAAAGTCAGATCTTAGCACAGATACGCAGTATTTT
CASSLGKSDLSTDTQYF
>.|16|TRBV19|TRBD2|TRBJ2-1
TGTGCCAGTAGTATTCCCGGGGGGGTGACCTACAATGAGCAGTTCTTC
CASSIPGGVTYNEQFF
>.|15|TRBV18|.|TRBJ1-1
TGTGCCAGCTCACCGCCTGGGGCGCCGCAGGCTGAAGCTTTCTTT
CASSPPGAPQAEAFF
>.|17|TRBV4-1|.|TRBJ2-2
TGCGCCAGCAGCCAAGATTTATGGGAGTTCGGCACCGGGGAGCTGTTTTTT
CASSQDLWEFGTGELFF
>.|13|TRBV27|.|TRBJ2-2
TGTGCCAGCAGTTTGGTGTCAACCGGGGAGCTGTTTTTT
CASSLVSTGELFF
>.|16|TRBV7-9|TRBD1|TRBJ2-1
TGTGCCAGCAGCCACAGCCGGGACAGGTCTAGCAATGAGCAGTTCTTC
CASSHSRDRSSNEQFF
>.|13|TRBV25-1|TRBD1|TRBJ1-5
TGTGCCAGCAGCGGGACAGACAATCAGCCCCAGCATTTT
CASSGTDNQPQHF
>.|17|TRBV4-1|TRBD1|TRBJ1-2
TGCGCCAGCAGCCAAGATCTCCGGGCAGGGGGATACTATGGCTACACCTTC
CASSQDLRAGGYYGYTF
>.|16|TRBV4-1|TRBD2|TRBJ2-7
TGCGCCAGCAGCCAAGTCGTAGCGGGAGCTGACTACGAGCAGTACTTC
CASSQVVAGADYEQYF
>once|13|TRBV29-1|TRBD1|TRBJ1-1
TGCAGCGTTGCCTATCAGGGGGCGGCTGAAGCTTTCTTT
CSVAYQGAAEAFF
>.|14|TRBV6-5|TRBD1|TRBJ1-1
TGTGCCAGCAGTACGACAGGGAGGGACACTGAAGCTTTCTTT
CASSTTGRDTEAFF
>.|15|TRBV19|TRBD2|TRBJ2-7
TGTGCCAGTAGTAGTGGGACTAGTCGGGGCTACGAGCAGTACTTC
CASSSGTSRGYEQYF
>.|16|TRBV6-5|TRBD2|TRBJ2-5
TGTGCCAGCAGTTATGTCGCGGGAGGTTCGCAGGAGACCCAGTACTTC
CASSYVAGGSQETQYF
>.|13|TRBV27|TRBD2|TRBJ2-7
TGTGCCAGCAGTTTAGGTAGCGGGAGCGAGCAGTACTTC
CASSLGSGSEQYF
>.|13|TRBV27|.|TRBJ2-1
TGTGCCAGCAGTTGGGGGATGGGCAATGAGCAGTTCTTC
CASSWGMGNEQFF
>.|17|TRBV5-1|TRBD1|TRBJ2-5
TGCGCCAGCAGCGAGACCGGGACAGACTCGAAAGCGGCGACCCAGTACTTC
CASSETGTDSKAATQYF
>.|16|TRBV6-6|.|TRBJ2-1
TGTGCCAGCAGAAAGGGTCCGGACTCATCCTACAATGAGCAGTTCTTC
CASRKGPDSSYNEQFF
>.|15|TRBV28|.|TRBJ2-1
TGTGCCAGCAGTTCCCCGGGTGGCTATGGCAATGAGCAGTTCTTC
CASSSPGGYGNEQFF
>.|12|TRBV11-2|.|TRBJ2-7
TGTGCCAGCAGCTTAAATGCGTACGAGCAGTACTTC
CASSLNAYEQYF